This T cell receptor beta chain was sequenced for a study of regulatory T cells in long-lasting Graves disease. The wider study: Over 5 years of antithyroid drugs with positive TSH receptor antibodies was taken to mean persistent Graves' disease. Regarding the study as a whole: Patients whose Graves' disease persisted exhibited lower TCR diversity than those newly diagnosed.

Stated time point: persistent/refractory GD, antithyroid drugs over 5 years with positive TRAb. RNA from PBMCs was the source of the TCR library. The CDR3 consists of 15 residues. The germline gives CDR1 MNHEY, CDR2 SMNVEV (reference sequence). With 0 bases removed from V and 5 bases from J, the gap between germline ends came to 13 bases. Building of the TCR beta libraries involved iRepertoire HTBI primers and Arm-PCR of CDR3 regions. TCRdb used MiXCR to reprocess the multiplex PCR reads, holding one entry per CDR3 protein. Of around 300,000 distinct CDR3 sequences listed, around 23% are singletons. This clonotype was observed at least ten times. No antigen is known for it.

The sequencing used peripheral blood mononuclear cells (PBMCs), collected when the disease was refractory, from a patient treated with antithyroid drugs. This clonotype was sampled from a female donor with Graves disease. J is TRBJ1-1 and V is TRBV27, with D tentatively TRBD1 (5 bases). Written as DNA, the CDR3 is TGTGCCAGCAGTTTATCCGGCAGGGTCGGAACTGAAGCTTTCTTT. Encoded protein: CASSLSGRVGTEAFF.